The source of this T cell receptor beta chain is a study of blood T cell repertoires in COVID-19. How the authors handled the data: The authors estimated nucleated cell counts from reference gene primer amplification. Here immunoSEQ multiplex PCR was the method, and the copy in TCRdb shows in-frame clones only, minus some. V and J calls and clone size are those listed in that table; D and trimming were worked out from the DNA. This table has roughly 440,000 clones, about 87% appearing once. Germline lookup yields CDR1 SNHLY and CDR2 FYNNEI. The J segment lost 7 bases and the V segment lost 8 bases, leaving 10 bases of the junction unmatched. The CDR3 sequence is 15 residues long.

The specimen was peripheral blood. The clonotype was recovered from a woman aged 50 to 60 with COVID-19, enrolled during active disease. J is TRBJ2-5 and V is TRBV2; TRBD2 agrees at 13 bases. The CDR3 nucleotides are TGTGCCAGCGGGTTTACTAGCGGGGGGGCACGGACCCAGTACTTC. Protein product: CASGFTSGGARTQYF.